One sample yielded the 27 T cell receptor beta chains listed below, sequenced in a study of cytomegalovirus exposure and HLA in healthy donors. Vbeta (60) and Jbeta (13) primers were used in the PCR. Only in-frame clones appear in the TCRdb table, and some are missing; sequencing was by immunoSEQ multiplex PCR. Recorded for this sample: about 170,000 clones. Sequenced: PBMCs. Source of these receptors: a woman aged 18 to 35 in good health and CMV-seropositive.

The J gene is TRBJ1-1, the V gene TRBV7-9, with TRBD1 matching over 7 bases. Germline lookup yields CDR1 SEHNR and CDR2 FQNEAQ (reference sequence). Trimming removed 4 bases from V and 4 bases from J; junction bases left unmatched: 6. The CDR3 runs 14 residues. CDR3 sequence (DNA): TGTGCCAGCAGCTCCGACAGGGAGTCCACTGAAGCTTTCTTT. Translated: CASSSDRESTEAFF.

The rearrangement joins TRBV2 to TRBJ2-2, with TRBD2 matching over 8 bases. Germline assignment: CDR1 SNHLY and CDR2 FYNNEI. The CDR3 consists of 15 residues. With 4 bases clipped from V and 3 bases from J, the junction kept 4 bases outside the gene matches. The CDR3 reads CASSVLAGYTGELFF. The CDR3 DNA reads as TGTGCCAGCAGTGTTTTAGCGGGATACACCGGGGAGCTGTTTTTT.

The chain is built from TRBV30 and TRBJ2-1, with 12 bases that match TRBD2. After removal of 0 bases from V and 8 bases from J, the junction contained 5 bases not matched to a gene. CDR1 is GTSNPN, CDR2 SVGIG, per germline (reference sequence). The CDR3 runs 15 residues. The CDR3 region is CAWSVLAGGSDEQFF. CDR3 sequence (DNA): TGTGCCTGGAGTGTTCTAGCGGGGGGGTCAGATGAGCAGTTCTTC. Filled out from reference TRBV30 and TRBJ2-1, the complete variable domain reads SQTIHQWPATLVQPVGSPLSLECTVEGTSNPNLYWYRQAAGRGLQLLFYSVGIGQISSEVPQNLSASRPQDRQFILSSKKLLLSDSGFYLCAWSVLAGGSDEQFFGPGTRLTVL.

V is TRBV5-4 and J is TRBJ1-2; the D gene is possibly TRBD1 (5 bases). Trimming took off 7 bases at V and 8 bases at J, with 15 bases between the two ends. Germline V lookup: CDR1 SGHNT, CDR2 YYREEE (reference sequence). The CDR3 extends over 12 amino acids. In nucleotides, the CDR3 is TGTGCCAGCTCCCGCGGAGGGGTCGGCTACACCTTC. It translates to CASSRGGVGYTF.

V is TRBV19 and J is TRBJ1-1, with D possibly TRBD1 on 6 matching bases. The CDR3 covers 15 residues. CDR1 is LNHDA, CDR2 SQIVND, per germline (reference sequence). The V gene lost 7 bases and the J gene lost 3 bases, with 18 bases spanning the gap. The CDR3 is CASTLAGGHDTEAFF. Here the CDR3 DNA reads TGTGCCAGTACTCTCGCCGGGGGGCACGACACTGAAGCTTTCTTT.

The rearrangement links TRBV11-3 to TRBJ2-5; maybe TRBD2 (6 bases). The CDR3 is 13 amino acids. The ends were cut back, 9 bases at V and 1 base at J, with 12 bases in the middle. The V gene's germline CDR1 is SGHNT and CDR2 YENEEA. This chain's CDR3 is CASSTSLQETQYF. DNA for the CDR3: TGTGCCAGTTCAACTAGCCTCCAAGAGACCCAGTACTTC.

The V and J genes are TRBV5-4 and TRBJ2-4; TRBD2 matches at 8 bases. This CDR3 has 15 residues. The V and J ends lost 1 base and 1 base, in that order; junction bases with no gene match: 1. Germline V gene sequence: CDR1 SGHNT, CDR2 YYREEE (reference sequence). CDR3 sequence: CASSLSGSAKNIQYF. CDR3 DNA: TGTGCCAGCAGCTTGAGCGGGAGTGCCAAAAACATTCAGTACTTC.

The chain links TRBV27 to TRBJ2-5, with 9 bases lining up with TRBD1. V lost 5 bases and J lost 6; bases outside the gene matches: 10. Germline V gene sequence: CDR1 MNHEY, CDR2 SMNVEV (reference sequence). The CDR3 extends over 15 amino acids. The DNA of the CDR3 is TGTGCCAGCAGTGCCCGTACCGGGACAGGGAAGACCCAGTACTTC. Translation: CASSARTGTGKTQYF.

The chain links TRBV29-1 to TRBJ1-2; possible D gene TRBD1, 5 bases. There are 15 residues in the CDR3. Germline CDR1 reads SQVTM; CDR2 reads ANQGSEA. Trimming pared 6 bases from V and 3 bases from J, leaving 20 bases between. The CDR3 loop is CSVPSPGGYDYGYTF. DNA of the CDR3: TGCAGCGTCCCATCCCCCGGGGGTTATGACTATGGCTACACCTTC.

V is TRBV6-6 and J is TRBJ1-2, with a tentative D call TRBD1 (6 bases). The CDR3 extends over 15 amino acids. Trimming shortened V by 4 bases and J by 0 bases, and 12 bases separated the two germline ends. Germline loops: CDR1 MNHNY, CDR2 SVGAGI (reference sequence). CDR3 DNA: TGTGCCAGCAGTTCGGACAGTCGGGCTAACTATGGCTACACCTTC. Protein: CASSSDSRANYGYTF.

The chain carries TRBV6-1 and TRBJ2-2; 9 bases map to TRBD1. Trimming took 8 bases from V and 6 from J; bases not matched to a gene: 4. The CDR3 is made up of 13 amino acids. Per germline, CDR1 MNHNS and CDR2 SASEGT. CDR3: CASRHRGPGELFF. CDR3 bases: TGTGCCAGCCGACACAGGGGGCCCGGGGAGCTGTTTTTT.

The rearrangement links TRBV6-5 to TRBJ2-5; TRBD2 is a possible D gene (5 bases). There are 12 residues in the CDR3. Germline values: CDR1 MNHEY, CDR2 SVGAGI. Trimming stripped 5 bases from V and 9 bases from J, with 13 bases between. In DNA, the CDR3 is TGTGCCAGCAGTCAGACTACCGGGGCCCAGTACTTC. Its protein product is CASSQTTGAQYF.

This chain joins TRBV6-1 and TRBJ1-2; the match to TRBD1 covers 7 bases. The V and J ends lost 8 bases and 3 bases, in that order; junction bases with no gene match: 9. CDR1 is MNHNS, CDR2 SASEGT, per germline. The CDR3 loop spans 14 amino acids. This chain's CDR3 is CASGTRQGDYGYTF. CDR3 sequence (DNA): TGTGCCAGCGGGACGAGGCAGGGGGACTATGGCTACACCTTC.

The chain combines TRBV18 with TRBJ2-7; 13 bases map to TRBD2. The CDR3 has 15 residues. Per germline, CDR1 KGHSH and CDR2 LQKENI. Trimming cost V 5 bases and J 6 bases; bases outside gene matches: 7. CDR3 nucleotide sequence: TGTGCCAGCTCATCCGGACTAGCGGGAGAAGTCGAGCAGTACTTC. Translation gives CASSSGLAGEVEQYF.

V usage is TRBV5-5 and J usage is TRBJ2-3; 7 bases align to TRBD2. This CDR3 is 16 amino acids long. CDR1 and CDR2 (germline): SGHKS, YYEKEE (reference sequence). Losses at the gene ends were 0 bases for V and 2 bases for J; bases not matched to a gene: 6. This CDR3 reads CASSLGIQRDTDTQYF. The DNA for the CDR3 is TGTGCCAGCAGCTTGGGTATCCAGCGGGACACAGATACGCAGTATTTT.

The chain links TRBV27 to TRBJ1-1, with a weak D call TRBD1 (6 bases). This CDR3 region has 13 residues. The germline V and J ends were trimmed by 2 bases and 7 bases, with 11 bases remaining between them. The V gene's germline CDR1 is MNHEY and CDR2 SMNVEV (reference sequence). Written as DNA, the CDR3 is TGTGCCAGCAGTTTAGAGGGGGACAATGAAGCTTTCTTT. Translating gives CASSLEGDNEAFF.

The genes are TRBV27 and TRBJ2-7; TRBD2 aligns across 8 bases. Trimming took 9 bases from V and 3 from J; bases not matched to a gene: 4. This CDR3 contains 12 residues. Germline lookup yields CDR1 MNHEY and CDR2 SMNVEV (reference sequence). The chain's CDR3 is CASSGDLYEQYF. The CDR3 nucleotides are TGTGCCAGTAGCGGGGACCTCTACGAGCAGTACTTC.

V usage is TRBV5-1 and J usage is TRBJ1-2; D unresolved. The CDR3 consists of 13 residues. V lost 4 bases and J 6 bases, leaving 13 bases between the germline ends. CDR1 and CDR2 (germline): SGHRS, YFSETQ. CDR3: CASSIGGSHGYTF. CDR3 nucleotide sequence: TGCGCCAGCAGCATCGGAGGGTCACATGGCTACACCTTC.

The rearrangement links TRBV11-2 to TRBJ2-7; TRBD1 matches at 8 bases. The V and J ends lost 5 bases and 3 bases, in that order; junction bases with no gene match: 9. CDR1 and CDR2 (germline): SGHAT, FQNNGV. The CDR3 loop spans 15 amino acids. For the CDR3, the DNA is TGTGCCAGCAGCCTACGGACAGGGCGCAACTACGAGCAGTACTTC. It codes for CASSLRTGRNYEQYF.

This chain uses TRBV7-2 with TRBJ1-2; D may be TRBD1 (5 bases). V lost 6 bases and J lost 4, with 18 bases in between. The CDR3 has 15 amino acids. Looked up from germline, CDR1 is SGHTA and CDR2 is FQGNSA. CDR3 DNA: TGTGCCAGCAGGCGGGGGGGGGATTTAATCTATGGCTACACCTTC. Its protein is CASRRGGDLIYGYTF.

The chain employs TRBV15 and TRBJ2-3; D might be TRBD2 (7 bases). Germline values: CDR1 LNHNV, CDR2 YYDKDF (reference sequence). With 1 base removed from V and 5 bases from J, the gap between germline ends came to 16 bases. The CDR3 is 16 amino acids. This CDR3 is CATSRVGGRLGDTQYF. The CDR3 bases are TGTGCCACCAGCAGAGTCGGGGGGCGCCTCGGAGATACGCAGTATTTT.

The gene calls are TRBV19 and TRBJ1-1, with no clear D. In germline, CDR1 is LNHDA, CDR2 SQIVND (reference sequence). The CDR3 spans 15 residues. V was pared by 5 bases and J by 1 base, with 14 bases between. CDR3 in DNA: TGTGCCAGTAGTTTCAATGTGGGGAGGAACACTGAAGCTTTCTTT. Its translation: CASSFNVGRNTEAFF.

The rearrangement uses TRBV25-1 and TRBJ1-2; D may be TRBD1 (6 bases). Germline V CDR1 and CDR2: MGHDK, SYGVNS. This CDR3 has 12 amino acids. Trimming pared 10 bases from V and 6 bases from J, leaving 15 bases between. CDR3 sequence reads: CATYRQAHGYTF. CDR3 nucleotides: TGTGCCACCTATCGACAGGCCCATGGCTACACCTTC.

The V gene is TRBV5-1, the J gene TRBJ2-7; 10 bases align to TRBD2. Germline CDR1 SGHRS, CDR2 YFSETQ. The junction had 14 bases not matched to a gene; V was cut back by 3 bases and J by 2 bases. This CDR3 is built from 18 residues. The CDR3 here is CASSSKAGGPGAAYEQYF. The CDR3 DNA reads as TGCGCCAGCAGCTCCAAAGCGGGAGGGCCCGGGGCTGCCTACGAGCAGTACTTC. Variable domain in full (rest from reference TRBV5-1 and TRBJ2-7): KAGVTQTPRYLIKTRGQQVTLSCSPISGHRSVSWYQQTPGQGLQFLFEYFSETQRNKGNFPGRFSGRQFSNSRSEMNVSTLELGDSALYLCASSSKAGGPGAAYEQYFGPGTRLTVT.

This chain links TRBV2 with TRBJ2-1, with 9 bases fitting TRBD2. The V segment lost 1 base and the J segment 6 bases; nucleotides outside the gene matches: 4. CDR3 size: 15 residues. Germline V gives CDR1 SNHLY, CDR2 FYNNEI. CDR3: CASSEEAGGPNEQFF. The CDR3 DNA sequence: TGTGCCAGCAGTGAAGAAGCGGGAGGACCCAATGAGCAGTTCTTC.

The chain couples TRBV7-8 to TRBJ1-2; 7 bases map to TRBD1. V lost 2 bases, J lost 2 bases, and 2 bases stayed unmatched. The CDR3 runs to 14 residues. Germline values: CDR1 SGHVS, CDR2 FQNEAQ. The CDR3 DNA reads TGTGCCAGCAGCTTATGGGACAGAAACTATGGCTACACCTTC. This translates into CASSLWDRNYGYTF.

The chain recombines TRBV19 with TRBJ2-3; D might be TRBD1 (7 bases). V lost 6 bases and J lost 2, with 15 bases in between. The germline V gene encodes CDR1 LNHDA and CDR2 SQIVND (reference sequence). The CDR3 is 15 residues long. The CDR3 reads CASRGGTEYTDTQYF. The DNA for the CDR3 is TGTGCCAGTAGAGGAGGGACAGAATACACAGATACGCAGTATTTT.